One and the same sample provided the 30 T cell receptor beta chains below, sequenced in a study of blood T cell repertoires in COVID-19. Sequencing used immunoSEQ multiplex PCR; TCRdb keeps in-frame clones, though not all of them. The sample yields around 440,000 clones, about nine tenths seen once. Specimen: peripheral blood. These receptors originate from a woman aged 50 to 65 with COVID-19, enrolled during active disease.

The chain uses TRBV10-2 and TRBJ2-2; the match to TRBD2 covers 9 bases. The germline CDR1 and CDR2 sequences are WSHSY and SAAADI. Trimming cost V 4 bases and J 4 bases; bases outside gene matches: 10. The CDR3 has 17 residues. The CDR3 spells CASSVGPPAGGTGELFF. DNA of the CDR3: TGCGCCAGCAGTGTCGGGCCACCAGCGGGGGGCACCGGGGAGCTGTTTTTT.

The chain employs TRBV11-2 and TRBJ2-1; 12 nucleotides align to TRBD2. In germline, CDR1 is SGHAT, CDR2 FQNNGV. V lost 5 bases to trimming and J lost 1 base; unmatched junction nucleotides: 12. The CDR3 has 19 residues. This chain's CDR3 is CASSPRTSGVFDSYNEQFF. For the CDR3, the DNA is TGTGCCAGCAGCCCCCGGACTAGCGGGGTCTTTGATTCCTACAATGAGCAGTTCTTC. The entire variable domain, with the rest obtained from reference TRBV11-2 and TRBJ2-1, is as follows: EAGVAQSPRYKIIEKRQSVAFWCNPISGHATLYWYQQILGQGPKLLIQFQNNGVVDDSQLPKDRFSAERLKGVDSTLKIQPAKLEDSAVYLCASSPRTSGVFDSYNEQFFGPGTRLTVL.

DNA of the CDR3: TGCGCCAGCAGCTATGGGGACTTGGGAAGCGGCTACACCTTC. It yields the protein CASSYGDLGSGYTF. The chain employs TRBV5-1 and TRBJ1-2; weak D call: TRBD1 (5 bases). Deletions cut 3 bases from V and 8 bases from J, with 17 bases between. CDR3 length: 14 residues. CDR1 SGHRS and CDR2 YFSETQ come from the germline V gene.

The chain is built from TRBV3-1 (or the pseudogene TRBV3-2) and TRBJ2-1; 8 bases fit TRBD2. Unmatched junction bases numbered 7, after V lost 4 bases and J lost 2 bases. From germline, CDR1 is LGHDT and CDR2 YNNKEL (reference sequence). The CDR3 totals 16 residues. CDR3 nucleotide sequence: TGTGCCAGCAGCCCCTCTCGACTAGCGACCTACAATGAGCAGTTCTTC. Encoded protein: CASSPSRLATYNEQFF.

The V and J genes are TRBV7-9 and TRBJ1-3; 7 nucleotides agree with TRBD1. CDR1 is SEHNR, CDR2 FQNEAQ, per germline (reference sequence). The CDR3 is made up of 18 amino acids. Losses at the gene ends were 5 bases for V and 1 base for J; bases not matched to a gene: 14. CDR3 sequence reads: CASSPPPRWGQSGNTIYF. The DNA for the CDR3 is TGTGCCAGCAGCCCGCCCCCCCGGTGGGGACAGTCTGGAAACACCATATATTTT. The full variable domain, completed using reference TRBV7-9 and TRBJ1-3, is DTGVSQNPRHKITKRGQNVTFRCDPISEHNRLYWYRQTLGQGPEFLTYFQNEAQLEKSRLLSDRFSAERPKGSFSTLEIQRTEQGDSAMYLCASSPPPRWGQSGNTIYFGEGSWLTVV.

The chain uses TRBV5-4 and TRBJ2-3, with D tentatively TRBD2 (7 bases). The CDR3 has 17 amino acids. V was pared by 4 bases and J by 2 bases, with 20 bases between. CDR1 and CDR2 (germline): SGHNT, YYREEE (reference sequence). The DNA for the CDR3 is TGTGCCAGCAGCCCTCACTACAGGGAGGGCTACACAGATACGCAGTATTTT. This sequence encodes CASSPHYREGYTDTQYF. The whole variable domain, filled in from reference TRBV5-4 and TRBJ2-3, reads ETGVTQSPTHLIKTRGQQVTLRCSSQSGHNTVSWYQQALGQGPQFIFQYYREEENGRGNFPPRFSGLQFPNYSSELNVNALELDDSALYLCASSPHYREGYTDTQYFGPGTRLTVL.

The genes are TRBV29-1 and TRBJ1-6; unclear D gene. Trimming left V 4 bases short and J 6 bases short, with 10 bases between. Germline assignment: CDR1 SQVTM and CDR2 ANQGSEA. The CDR3 runs 13 residues. The DNA for the CDR3 is TGCAGCGTTGCGGAAACAGTTAATTCACCCCTCCACTTT. This codes for CSVAETVNSPLHF.

Note on this clone: Its ends do not fully match the called genes, so a read error is possible. The chain is built from TRBV19 and TRBJ2-7; TRBD1 agrees at 8 bases. CDR1 is LNHDA and CDR2 is SQIVND in the germline V gene (reference sequence). The CDR3 consists of 13 residues. The DNA for the CDR3 is TGTGCCAGTAGTATTCAGGCAGGGGGCGTGGTGGTCTTC. Its protein product is CASSIQAGGVVVF.

This sequence joins TRBV3-1 (or the pseudogene TRBV3-2) and TRBJ1-4; 9 positions agree with TRBD1. The CDR3 totals 14 residues. The V and J ends lost 2 bases and 6 bases, in that order; junction bases with no gene match: 1. The germline V gene has CDR1 LGHDT and CDR2 YNNKEL (reference sequence). CDR3: CASSQRTGDEKLFF. The DNA of the CDR3 is TGTGCCAGCAGCCAAAGGACAGGGGATGAAAAACTGTTTTTT.

The rearrangement links TRBV24-1 to TRBJ1-5; no clear D. With 2 bases removed from V and 1 base from J, the gap between germline ends came to 2 bases. The CDR3 has 13 residues. CDR1 is KGHDR and CDR2 is SFDVKD in the germline V gene. The CDR3 protein is CATSDSSNQPQHF. For the CDR3, the DNA is TGTGCCACCAGTGATTCGAGCAATCAGCCCCAGCATTTT.

This rearrangement joins TRBV7-6 to TRBJ1-5; D remains unclear. This CDR3 spans 15 amino acids. The germline V gene encodes CDR1 SGHVS and CDR2 FNYEAQ. Trimming took 5 bases from V and 7 from J, leaving 18 bases between them. The CDR3 loop reads CASSPQAGSLQPQHF. CDR3 nucleotides: TGTGCCAGCAGCCCACAAGCGGGGTCATTGCAGCCCCAGCATTTT.

This clone was seen a handful of times. This chain uses TRBV19 with TRBJ2-1; unclear D gene. The CDR3 is 16 residues long. Trimming removed 1 base at V and 0 bases at J, with 10 bases between. From germline, CDR1 is LNHDA and CDR2 SQIVND (reference sequence). CDR3 protein: CASSIAGFSSYNEQFF. The CDR3 DNA follows: TGTGCCAGTAGTATAGCAGGCTTTAGCTCCTACAATGAGCAGTTCTTC. The full variable domain, in which reference TRBV19 and TRBJ2-1 provide the parts outside the CDR3, is DGGITQSPKYLFRKEGQNVTLSCEQNLNHDAMYWYRQDPGQGLRLIYYSQIVNDFQKGDIAEGYSVSREKKESFPLTVTSAQKNPTAFYLCASSIAGFSSYNEQFFGPGTRLTVL.

The chain carries TRBV2 and TRBJ2-3, with D unclear. CDR3 length equals 14 residues. The V end lost 2 bases, the J end lost 1 base, and 7 bases lay between the germline ends. Germline V gene sequence: CDR1 SNHLY, CDR2 FYNNEI. The CDR3 DNA sequence: TGTGCCAGCAGTGAAACGTTAGGCACAGATACGCAGTATTTT. This sequence encodes CASSETLGTDTQYF.

The J gene is TRBJ2-6, the V gene TRBV2; 10 nucleotides agree with TRBD1. CDR3 size: 16 residues. In germline, CDR1 is SNHLY, CDR2 FYNNEI. The ends lost 6 bases at V and 4 bases at J; junction bases unmatched: 6. This chain's CDR3 is CASRRTGGSGANVLTF. The CDR3 coding sequence is TGTGCCAGCAGAAGGACAGGGGGATCGGGGGCCAACGTCCTGACTTTC.

The chain uses TRBV5-6 and TRBJ1-4, with D perhaps matching TRBD1 (6 bases). The CDR3 is 14 residues long. Germline V gene lookup returns CDR1 SGHDT and CDR2 YYEEEE. V lost 1 base and J 8 bases, leaving 12 bases between the germline ends. CDR3 coding DNA: TGTGCCAGCAGCTTGACAGGGTTAAGGGAAAAACTGTTTTTT. Residues: CASSLTGLREKLFF.

The genes are TRBV5-1 and TRBJ1-3, with D possibly TRBD1 on 6 matching bases. The V gene's germline CDR1 is SGHRS and CDR2 YFSETQ. The CDR3 is made up of 15 amino acids. V lost 3 bases and J 0 bases, leaving 10 bases between the germline ends. CDR3 amino acids: CASSSTGPSGNTIYF. The CDR3 DNA follows: TGCGCCAGCAGCTCGACAGGCCCCTCTGGAAACACCATATATTTT.

J is TRBJ2-3 and V is TRBV10-2; 11 bases map to TRBD2. J was trimmed by 2 bases and V by 3 bases; bases with no gene match: 7. Per germline, CDR1 WSHSY and CDR2 SAAADI. The CDR3 length is 17 residues. The CDR3 DNA reads as TGCGCCAGCAGTGAAGTCCTAGCGGGGGGCCTCACAGATACGCAGTATTTT. It is translated as CASSEVLAGGLTDTQYF.

The chain has TRBV14 and TRBJ1-1; D ambiguous. Looked up from germline, CDR1 is SGHDN and CDR2 is FVKESK. The CDR3 runs 13 residues. Trimming took off 4 bases at V and 0 bases at J, with 6 bases between the two ends. CDR3 nucleotide sequence: TGTGCCAGCAGCCCCCACTTGAACACTGAAGCTTTCTTT. Protein product: CASSPHLNTEAFF.

This chain connects TRBV7-9 to TRBJ1-5, with a weak D call TRBD1 (6 bases). This CDR3 is built from 14 residues. Germline CDR1 SEHNR, CDR2 FQNEAQ (reference sequence). Trimming cost V 5 bases and J 7 bases, with 15 bases left between them. CDR3 region: CASSPTGYRQPQHF. The CDR3 nucleotides read TGTGCCAGCAGCCCCACAGGGTATCGGCAGCCCCAGCATTTT.

A note on this clone: Sequence at one end of the junction differs from germline and may be a read error. The J gene is TRBJ2-3, the V gene TRBV11-1; the match to TRBD2 covers 12 bases. The CDR3 has 16 residues. CDR1 and CDR2 from the germline V gene are SGHAT and FQDESV (reference sequence). The DNA of the CDR3 is TGTGCCAGCAGCCTAGCGGGGGGGCCGGCACGGGGTACGCAGTATTTT. Protein sequence: CASSLAGGPARGTQYF.

The chain uses TRBV4-1 and TRBJ1-4; 7 bases align to TRBD1. V gave up 3 bases and J gave up 8 bases; unmatched junction bases: 9. The CDR3 has 15 residues. CDR1 is MGHRA, CDR2 YSYEKL, per germline. The CDR3, as DNA: TGCGCCAGCAGCCAGACCGGGACAGTTTTAGAAAAACTGTTTTTT. This codes for CASSQTGTVLEKLFF.

The J gene is TRBJ2-6, the V gene TRBV27; TRBD2 matches at 7 bases. The CDR3 covers 19 residues. The germline V gene has CDR1 MNHEY and CDR2 SMNVEV (reference sequence). The V segment lost 1 base and the J segment 0 bases; nucleotides outside the gene matches: 9. The CDR3 loop reads CASSLYGRAGPSGANVLTF. The CDR3 region has the DNA TGTGCCAGCAGTTTATATGGGCGAGCGGGGCCCTCTGGGGCCAACGTCCTGACTTTC.

Remarks on this clone: Other DNA sequences in the sample encode the same CDR3. J is TRBJ1-2 and V is TRBV12-3 or TRBV12-4; tentatively, D is TRBD1 (5 bases). The CDR3 has 13 amino acids. Trimming stripped 3 bases from V and 1 base from J, with 6 bases between. The CDR3 spells CASSFRVNYGYTF. CDR3 nucleotides: TGTGCCAGCAGTTTCAGGGTTAACTATGGCTACACCTTC.

The chain is built from TRBV28 and TRBJ1-1; TRBD1 is a possible D gene (5 bases). V was pared by 3 bases and J by 11 bases, with 10 bases between. CDR3 length: 11 residues. CDR1 is MDHEN and CDR2 is SYDVKM in the germline V gene. The CDR3 is CASSLGTRAFF. DNA of the CDR3: TGTGCCAGCAGTTTGGGGACTCGGGCTTTCTTT.

The V gene is TRBV6-1, the J gene TRBJ1-2, with no clear D. CDR3 length: 12 amino acids. V lost 2 bases, J lost 7 bases, and 8 bases lay in between. The germline V gene has CDR1 MNHNS and CDR2 SASEGT. CDR3 coding DNA: TGTGCCAGCAGTGAATCCGGGGTTGGCTACACCTTC. Its translation: CASSESGVGYTF.

The DNA for the CDR3 is TGTGCCAGTAGTAGACAGGCCATCGGAAGGGGCTACACCTTC. It specifies CASSRQAIGRGYTF. This rearrangement joins TRBV19 to TRBJ1-2; D is possibly TRBD1 (6 bases). CDR3 length: 14 residues. The ends were cut back, 4 bases at V and 8 bases at J, with 17 bases in the middle. Germline V gene sequence: CDR1 LNHDA, CDR2 SQIVND (reference sequence).

The chain uses TRBV6-5 and TRBJ2-7, with D maybe TRBD1 (6 bases). The CDR3 has 13 residues. CDR1 is MNHEY, CDR2 SVGAGI, per germline. V lost 7 bases and J lost 3, with 13 bases in between. The CDR3 sequence is CASIRGDFYEQYF. The CDR3 DNA reads TGTGCCAGCATCAGGGGCGATTTCTACGAGCAGTACTTC.

This rearrangement joins TRBV6-5 to TRBJ1-4; D is ambiguous. This CDR3 has 15 amino acids. Between the trimmed V and J ends, which lost 0 bases and 7 bases, there was a span of 12 bases. Looked up from germline, CDR1 is MNHEY and CDR2 is SVGAGI. The CDR3 DNA reads as TGTGCCAGCAGTTACTCTCCTGTCACGGGTGAAAAACTGTTTTTT. Translating gives CASSYSPVTGEKLFF.

The chain joins TRBV6-5 to TRBJ2-3, with 9 bases lining up with TRBD1. In germline, CDR1 is MNHEY, CDR2 SVGAGI. V dropped 6 bases and J dropped 8; count of bases not matched to a gene: 12. There are 15 residues in the CDR3. The CDR3 region has the DNA TGTGCCAGCAGGGGACAGGGTTCTCACAGTGGTACGCAGTATTTT. Its protein product is CASRGQGSHSGTQYF.

This sequence joins TRBV27 and TRBJ1-2; 10 bases line up with TRBD1. After removal of 9 bases from V and 6 bases from J, the junction contained 10 bases not matched to a gene. This CDR3 has 14 residues. Germline-derived CDR1 and CDR2 are MNHEY and SMNVEV (reference sequence). The CDR3 DNA reads as TGTGCCAGTGGACAGGGGGTGTCGAGCAATGGCTACACCTTC. This sequence encodes CASGQGVSSNGYTF.